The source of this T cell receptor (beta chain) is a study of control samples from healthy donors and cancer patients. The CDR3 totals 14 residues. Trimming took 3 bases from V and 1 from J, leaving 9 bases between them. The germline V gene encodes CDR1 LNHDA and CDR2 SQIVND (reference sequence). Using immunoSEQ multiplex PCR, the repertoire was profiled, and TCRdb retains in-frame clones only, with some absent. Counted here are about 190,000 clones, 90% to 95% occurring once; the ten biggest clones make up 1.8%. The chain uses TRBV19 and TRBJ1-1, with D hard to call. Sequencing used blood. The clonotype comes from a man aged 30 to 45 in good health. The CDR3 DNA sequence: TGTGCCAGTAGTATGGCCACTGCGAACACTGAAGCTTTCTTT. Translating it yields CASSMATANTEAFF.